The T cell receptor beta chain under discussion was sequenced for a study of T cell responses to AZD1222 COVID-19 vaccine. Across the study: Pooled samples include second doses given at about 4 or 12 weeks. General study results and limits: Among the donors, most were white British and more were female, and clonal diversity was possibly underestimated. Reports say nearly half of spike-specific TCRs go after unmutated variant regions. When two AZD1222 doses had been given, Spike-specific TCR breadth and depth rose.

The table came from immunoSEQ multiplex PCR; TCRdb's copy has only in-frame clones and leaves some out. The table records approximately 140,000 clones, around nine tenths of them present only once. The CDR3 has 15 amino acids. Trimming at V came to 6 bases and at J to 2 bases, leaving 3 bases not matched to a gene. Germline V gene data show CDR1 as MDHEN and CDR2 as SYDVKM. Comment on this clone: Its antigen is still unknown.

The TCR sequence derives from an adult in good health. This sequence joins TRBV28 and TRBJ2-6; TRBD1 matches 8 bases. Specimen: peripheral blood, collected on day 0 of AZD1222 vaccination. The CDR3 is CASRLTGAGANVLTF. The DNA of the CDR3 is TGTGCCAGCAGACTGACAGGGGCTGGGGCCAACGTCCTGACTTTC.